This T cell receptor beta chain came from a study of cytomegalovirus exposure and HLA in healthy donors. Broader study findings: Among TCR sequences, most were rare, though some public TCRs appeared in many donors. Sequences of the TCR beta chain were said to predict the HLA-A and HLA-B alleles of most subjects accurately.

Germline V gives CDR1 MNHEY, CDR2 SVGAGI. V lost 0 bases to trimming and J lost 6 bases, with 15 bases between them. The CDR3 has 16 amino acids. For this clone: Its antigen is still unknown.

PCR used 60 Vbeta primers and 13 Jbeta primers. Using immunoSEQ multiplex PCR, the repertoire was profiled, and TCRdb retains in-frame clones only, with some absent. This sample lists some 130,000 clones; its ten largest clones have 1.5% to 2%. V is TRBV6-5 and J is TRBJ1-5; D is undetermined. The clonotype comes from a man in his late teens or twenties in good health and CMV-seronegative. Input material: PBMCs. DNA of the CDR3: TGTGCCAGCAGTTACTCATCACCGGGTACGGGTCAGCCCCAGCATTTT. Protein: CASSYSSPGTGQPQHF.